This TCR beta chain was identified in a study of preoperative IRX-2 immunotherapy in early breast cancer. CDR1 is LNHDA, CDR2 SQIVND, per germline (reference sequence). This CDR3 contains 11 residues. V gave up 7 bases and J gave up 7 bases, with 10 bases separating them. Stated treatment: preoperative locoregional IRX-2 cytokine immunotherapy. Samples came from a phase Ib trial of preoperative locoregional IRX-2 cytokine immunotherapy. Sample share makes this clone large. Repertoires were generated with immunoSEQ multiplex PCR, while TCRdb's copy carries only in-frame clones and drops some. The table includes 2,000 to 2,500 clones, roughly 67% detected once.

The rearrangement links TRBV19 to TRBJ1-1; the D gene is possibly TRBD1 (5 bases). The sequence came from a human donor with breast cancer. The material sequenced was tumor tissue, taken before IRX-2 immunotherapy. The CDR3 loop reads CASTGNREAFF. The CDR3 DNA follows: TGTGCCAGTACAGGGAACCGTGAAGCTTTCTTT. The full variable domain, in which reference TRBV19 and TRBJ1-1 provide the parts outside the CDR3, is DGGITQSPKYLFRKEGQNVTLSCEQNLNHDAMYWYRQDPGQGLRLIYYSQIVNDFQKGDIAEGYSVSREKKESFPLTVTSAQKNPTAFYLCASTGNREAFFGQGTRLTVV.